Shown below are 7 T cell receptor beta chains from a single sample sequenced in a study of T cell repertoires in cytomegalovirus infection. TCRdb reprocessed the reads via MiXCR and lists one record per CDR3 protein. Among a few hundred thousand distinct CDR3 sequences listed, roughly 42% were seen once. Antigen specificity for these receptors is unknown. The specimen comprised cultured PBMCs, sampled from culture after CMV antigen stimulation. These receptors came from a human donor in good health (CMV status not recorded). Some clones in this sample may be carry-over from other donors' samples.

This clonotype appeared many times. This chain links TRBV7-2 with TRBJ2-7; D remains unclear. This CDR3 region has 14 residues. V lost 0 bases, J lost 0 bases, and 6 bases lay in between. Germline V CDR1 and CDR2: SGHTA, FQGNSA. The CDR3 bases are TGTGCCAGCAGCTTAGCAGCAATCTCCTACGAGCAGTACTTC. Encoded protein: CASSLAAISYEQYF.

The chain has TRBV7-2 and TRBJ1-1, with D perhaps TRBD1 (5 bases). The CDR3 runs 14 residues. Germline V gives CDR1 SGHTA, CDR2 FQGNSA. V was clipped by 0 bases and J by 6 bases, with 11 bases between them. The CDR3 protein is CASSLATGTPEAFF. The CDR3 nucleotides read TGTGCCAGCAGCTTAGCGACCGGGACCCCTGAAGCTTTCTTT.

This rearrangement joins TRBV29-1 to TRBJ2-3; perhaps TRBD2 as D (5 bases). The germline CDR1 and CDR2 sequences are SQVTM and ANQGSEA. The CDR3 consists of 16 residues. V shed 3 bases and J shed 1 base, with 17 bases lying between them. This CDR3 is CSVDVGPLGGTDTQYF. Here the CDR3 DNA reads TGCAGCGTTGACGTGGGTCCACTCGGGGGCACAGATACGCAGTATTTT.

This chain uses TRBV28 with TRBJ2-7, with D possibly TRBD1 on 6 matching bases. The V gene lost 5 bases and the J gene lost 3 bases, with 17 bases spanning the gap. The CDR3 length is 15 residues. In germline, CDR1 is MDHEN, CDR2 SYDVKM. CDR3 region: CASSLPRRGVYEQYF. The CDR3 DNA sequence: TGTGCCAGCAGTCTACCCCGCAGGGGAGTCTACGAGCAGTACTTC.

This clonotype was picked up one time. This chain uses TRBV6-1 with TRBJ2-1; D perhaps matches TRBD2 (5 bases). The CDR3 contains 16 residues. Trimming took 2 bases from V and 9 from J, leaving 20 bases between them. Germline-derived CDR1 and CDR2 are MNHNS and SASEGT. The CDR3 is CASSERPAGPRLEQFF. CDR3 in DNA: TGTGCCAGCAGTGAACGGCCCGCGGGTCCCCGCCTTGAGCAGTTCTTC.

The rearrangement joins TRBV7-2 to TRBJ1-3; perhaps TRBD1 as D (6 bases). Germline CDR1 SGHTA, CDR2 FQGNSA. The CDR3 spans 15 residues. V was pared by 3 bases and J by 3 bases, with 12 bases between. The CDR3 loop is CASSLQGNSGNTIYF. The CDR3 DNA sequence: TGTGCCAGCAGCTTGCAGGGGAATAGTGGAAACACCATATATTTT.

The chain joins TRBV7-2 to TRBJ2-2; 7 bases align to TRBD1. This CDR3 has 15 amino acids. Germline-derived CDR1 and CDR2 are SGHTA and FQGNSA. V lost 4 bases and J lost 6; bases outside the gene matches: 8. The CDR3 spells CASSSQGRRAGELFF. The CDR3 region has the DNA TGTGCCAGCAGCTCACAGGGGAGAAGGGCCGGGGAGCTGTTTTTT.